This T cell receptor (beta chain) was profiled in a study of T cell responses to AZD1222 COVID-19 vaccine. Trimming cost V 1 base and J 9 bases, with 16 bases left between them. CDR1 and CDR2 (germline): SEHNR, FQNEAQ (reference sequence). There are 15 residues in the CDR3. General study results and limits: Every sample of the repertoires postdated the peak T cell response. Across the whole spike, CD4 TCRs peaked at regions 160-218 and 743-854. Only 6 or 7 individuals given AZD1222 were seropositive at baseline.

Generated by immunoSEQ multiplex PCR, the TCRdb table keeps only in-frame clones and is missing some. Of 120,000 to 150,000 clones detected, more than 70% appear once; the ten largest clones hold 3.1%. Points on this clone: What it binds is not known.

The sequencing used peripheral blood, collected 28 days after the second AZD1222 dose. The rearrangement joins TRBV7-9 to TRBJ2-1, with TRBD1 as a possible D gene (6 bases). This clonotype was obtained from an adult who received the AZD1222 COVID-19 vaccine. The CDR3 nucleotides are TGTGCCAGCAGCTTAGAATATTTGACAGGTACTGAGCAGTTCTTC. Its protein is CASSLEYLTGTEQFF.